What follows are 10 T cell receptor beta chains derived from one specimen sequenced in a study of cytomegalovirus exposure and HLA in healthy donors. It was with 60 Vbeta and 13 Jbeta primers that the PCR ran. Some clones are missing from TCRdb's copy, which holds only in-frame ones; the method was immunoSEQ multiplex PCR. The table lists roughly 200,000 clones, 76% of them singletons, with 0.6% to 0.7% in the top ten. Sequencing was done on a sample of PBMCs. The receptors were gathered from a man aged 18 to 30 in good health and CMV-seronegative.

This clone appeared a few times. The CDR3 DNA reads as TGCGCCAGCAGCTTGGTGGGACAGGGGTTGGGCAGCACAGATACGCAGTATTTT. Translation gives CASSLVGQGLGSTDTQYF. The chain links TRBV5-1 to TRBJ2-3; 10 bases are shared with TRBD1. V dropped 0 bases and J dropped 0; count of bases not matched to a gene: 7. CDR1 and CDR2 (germline): SGHRS, YFSETQ. This CDR3 is built from 18 residues. Together with reference TRBV5-1 and TRBJ2-3, the CDR3 gives the full variable domain: KAGVTQTPRYLIKTRGQQVTLSCSPISGHRSVSWYQQTPGQGLQFLFEYFSETQRNKGNFPGRFSGRQFSNSRSEMNVSTLELGDSALYLCASSLVGQGLGSTDTQYFGPGTRLTVL.

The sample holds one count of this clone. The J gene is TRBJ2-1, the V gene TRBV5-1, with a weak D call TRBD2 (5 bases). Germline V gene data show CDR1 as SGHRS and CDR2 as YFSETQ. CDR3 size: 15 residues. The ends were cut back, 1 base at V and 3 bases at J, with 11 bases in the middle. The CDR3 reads CASSLSSANYNEQFF. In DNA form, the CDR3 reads TGCGCCAGCAGCTTGAGTAGCGCGAACTACAATGAGCAGTTCTTC. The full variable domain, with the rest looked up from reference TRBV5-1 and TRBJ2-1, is KAGVTQTPRYLIKTRGQQVTLSCSPISGHRSVSWYQQTPGQGLQFLFEYFSETQRNKGNFPGRFSGRQFSNSRSEMNVSTLELGDSALYLCASSLSSANYNEQFFGPGTRLTVL.

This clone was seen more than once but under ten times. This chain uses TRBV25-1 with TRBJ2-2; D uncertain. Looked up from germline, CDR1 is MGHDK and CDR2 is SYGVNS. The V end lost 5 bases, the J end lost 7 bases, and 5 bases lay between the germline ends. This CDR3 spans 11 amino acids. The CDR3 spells CASSSNGELFF. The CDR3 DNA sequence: TGTGCCAGCAGTTCCAACGGGGAGCTGTTTTTT.

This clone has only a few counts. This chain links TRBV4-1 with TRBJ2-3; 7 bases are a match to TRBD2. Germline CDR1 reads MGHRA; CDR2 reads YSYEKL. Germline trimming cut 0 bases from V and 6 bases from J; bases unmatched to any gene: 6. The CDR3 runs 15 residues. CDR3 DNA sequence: TGCGCCAGCAGCCAAGATCATGGTAGCGGGGATACGCAGTATTTT. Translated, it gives CASSQDHGSGDTQYF.

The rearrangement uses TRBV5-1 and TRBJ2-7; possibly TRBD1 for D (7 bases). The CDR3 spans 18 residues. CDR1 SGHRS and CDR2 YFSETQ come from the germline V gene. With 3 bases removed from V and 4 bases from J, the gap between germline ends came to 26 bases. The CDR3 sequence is CASSSRGEQVSGFYEQYF. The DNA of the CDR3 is TGCGCCAGCAGCTCCAGGGGGGAGCAAGTTAGCGGATTTTACGAGCAGTACTTC.

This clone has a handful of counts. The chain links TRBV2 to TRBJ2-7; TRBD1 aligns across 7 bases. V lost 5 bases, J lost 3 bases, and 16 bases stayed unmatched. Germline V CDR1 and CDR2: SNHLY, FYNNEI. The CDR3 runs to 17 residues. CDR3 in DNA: TGTGCCAGCAGTAACCCCCTCCTCTGGACAGGAATCTACGAGCAGTACTTC. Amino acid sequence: CASSNPLLWTGIYEQYF. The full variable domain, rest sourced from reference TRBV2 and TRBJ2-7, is EPEVTQTPSHQVTQMGQEVILRCVPISNHLYFYWYRQILGQKVEFLVSFYNNEISEKSEIFDDQFSVERPDGSNFTLKIRSTKLEDSAMYFCASSNPLLWTGIYEQYFGPGTRLTVT.

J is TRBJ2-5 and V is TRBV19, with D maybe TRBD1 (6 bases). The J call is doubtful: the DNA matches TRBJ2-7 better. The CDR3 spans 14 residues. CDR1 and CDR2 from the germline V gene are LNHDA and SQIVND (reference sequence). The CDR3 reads CASSMAGARNEQYF. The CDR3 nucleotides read TGTGCCAGTAGTATGGCAGGGGCGAGGAACGAGCAGTACTTC.

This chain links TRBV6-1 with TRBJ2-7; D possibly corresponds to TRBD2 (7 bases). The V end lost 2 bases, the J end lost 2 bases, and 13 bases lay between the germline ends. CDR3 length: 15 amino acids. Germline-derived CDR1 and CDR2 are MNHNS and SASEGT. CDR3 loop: CASSEWGRGTYEQYF. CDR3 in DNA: TGTGCCAGCAGTGAATGGGGGCGGGGGACCTACGAGCAGTACTTC.

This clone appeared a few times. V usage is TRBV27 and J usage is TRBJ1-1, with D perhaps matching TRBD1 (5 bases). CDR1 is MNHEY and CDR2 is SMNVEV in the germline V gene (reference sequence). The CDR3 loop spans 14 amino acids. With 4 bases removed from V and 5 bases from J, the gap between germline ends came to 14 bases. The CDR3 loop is CASSYVGDGTEAFF. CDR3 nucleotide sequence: TGTGCCAGCAGTTATGTAGGGGATGGGACTGAAGCTTTCTTT.

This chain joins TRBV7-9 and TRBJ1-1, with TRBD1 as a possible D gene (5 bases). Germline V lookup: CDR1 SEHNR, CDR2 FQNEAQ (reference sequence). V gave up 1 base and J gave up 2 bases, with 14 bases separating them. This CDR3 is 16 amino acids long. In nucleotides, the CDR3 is TGTGCCAGCAGCTTAGTAGGGCGACAGTTTAACACTGAAGCTTTCTTT. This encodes CASSLVGRQFNTEAFF.